This passage covers 14 T cell receptor beta chains from one sample sequenced in a study of T cell responses to AZD1222 COVID-19 vaccine. Measured with immunoSEQ multiplex PCR; TCRdb has only the in-frame clones, and not every one. Here the sample spans more than 85,000 clones, more than 70% being singletons. The source was peripheral blood, collected 28 days after the second AZD1222 dose. Receptors were obtained from an adult who received the AZD1222 COVID-19 vaccine.

The chain carries TRBV5-5 and TRBJ1-2; D unresolved. The length of the CDR3 is 13 residues. Germline CDR1 is SGHKS and CDR2 is YYEKEE (reference sequence). Trimming took 4 bases from V and 7 from J, leaving 14 bases between them. The CDR3 sequence: CASSETNLLGYTF. The CDR3 DNA is TGTGCCAGCAGCGAGACTAATCTCCTTGGCTACACCTTC.

The gene calls are TRBV6-1 and TRBJ1-3; D not certain. V was cut by 0 bases and J by 2 bases, with 11 bases left in between. The CDR3 loop spans 16 amino acids. Germline V CDR1 and CDR2: MNHNS, SASEGT. As DNA, the CDR3 is TGTGCCAGCAGTGAAGCTGGCCGGGCCCCTGGAAACACCATATATTTT. Translating it yields CASSEAGRAPGNTIYF.

The chain joins TRBV11-1 to TRBJ2-1; possibly TRBD1 for D (6 bases). V was shortened by 5 bases and J by 6 bases, with 14 bases between the two germline ends. Germline V lookup: CDR1 SGHAT, CDR2 FQDESV (reference sequence). The length of the CDR3 is 14 residues. CDR3 amino acids: CASSLRARGNEQFF. The CDR3 coding sequence is TGTGCCAGCAGCCTCCGGGCCAGGGGCAATGAGCAGTTCTTC.

This chain connects TRBV29-1 to TRBJ2-5; 10 bases are shared with TRBD2. Trimming removed 4 bases from V and 4 bases from J; junction bases left unmatched: 6. CDR1 and CDR2 (germline): SQVTM, ANQGSEA. The CDR3 runs 14 residues. The CDR3 sequence: CSVGLAGGRETQYF. For the CDR3, the DNA is TGCAGCGTTGGGTTAGCGGGAGGACGAGAGACCCAGTACTTC.

The rearrangement joins TRBV6-5 to TRBJ1-2, with D maybe TRBD1 (6 bases). From germline, CDR1 is MNHEY and CDR2 SVGAGI. Trimming pared 6 bases from V and 0 bases from J, leaving 11 bases between. The CDR3 consists of 14 residues. The CDR3 DNA reads TGTGCCAGCAGGACGGACAGCACTAACTATGGCTACACCTTC. It yields the protein CASRTDSTNYGYTF.

The V call is TRBV14, the J call TRBJ2-1, with D perhaps matching TRBD1 (6 bases). V dropped 2 bases and J dropped 5 bases, with 10 bases sitting between them. CDR3 length: 14 amino acids. Germline assignment: CDR1 SGHDN and CDR2 FVKESK. Written as DNA, the CDR3 is TGTGCCAGCAGCCAAACGAACAGGGACAATGAGCAGTTCTTC. It encodes CASSQTNRDNEQFF. The full variable domain, rest sourced from reference TRBV14 and TRBJ2-1, is EAGVTQFPSHSVIEKGQTVTLRCDPISGHDNLYWYRRVMGKEIKFLLHFVKESKQDESGMPNNRFLAERTGGTYSTLKVQPAELEDSGVYFCASSQTNRDNEQFFGPGTRLTVL.

The J gene is TRBJ2-2, the V gene TRBV5-4; no definite D call. The CDR3 is 16 residues long. V lost 2 bases and J 0 bases, leaving 11 bases between the germline ends. From germline, CDR1 is SGHNT and CDR2 YYREEE (reference sequence). The CDR3 loop is CASSLRAVANTGELFF. Written as DNA, the CDR3 is TGTGCCAGCAGCTTAAGGGCGGTAGCGAACACCGGGGAGCTGTTTTTT.

The V call is TRBV28, the J call TRBJ2-4, with TRBD2 identical over 7 bases. The CDR3 is 16 residues long. The germline CDR1 and CDR2 sequences are MDHEN and SYDVKM. J gave up 1 base and V 8 bases, and 11 bases lay outside the gene matches. Here the CDR3 reads CASATWGGRAKNIQYF. CDR3 in DNA: TGTGCCAGCGCCACCTGGGGGGGAAGGGCCAAAAACATTCAGTACTTC.

V gene TRBV18 combines with J gene TRBJ1-1; no definite D call. The CDR3 is 16 residues long. V was cut by 6 bases and J by 1 base, with 18 bases left in between. Germline V gives CDR1 KGHSH, CDR2 LQKENI. CDR3 in DNA: TGTGCCAGCTCCCGGAACCTCGCAAGGGAGAACACTGAAGCTTTCTTT. This encodes CASSRNLARENTEAFF. The full variable domain, its missing parts supplied by reference TRBV18 and TRBJ1-1, is NAGVMQNPRHLVRRRGQEARLRCSPMKGHSHVYWYRQLPEEGLKFMVYLQKENIIDESGMPKERFSAEFPKEGPSILRIQQVVRGDSAAYFCASSRNLARENTEAFFGQGTRLTVV.

The rearrangement joins TRBV3-1 (or the pseudogene TRBV3-2) to TRBJ2-2; D not certain. The CDR3 is 16 residues long. The germline CDR1 and CDR2 sequences are LGHDT and YNNKEL (reference sequence). Between the trimmed V and J ends, which lost 0 bases and 2 bases, there was a span of 10 bases. The CDR3 region is CASSQEPRANTGELFF. CDR3 bases: TGTGCCAGCAGCCAAGAGCCACGAGCTAACACCGGGGAGCTGTTTTTT.

V and J are TRBV5-1 and TRBJ1-1, with unresolved D. CDR1 and CDR2 from the germline V gene are SGHRS and YFSETQ. V was trimmed by 2 bases and J by 2 bases, leaving 10 bases between them. The CDR3 is 14 amino acids. CDR3: CASSLHVENTEAFF. CDR3 in DNA: TGCGCCAGCAGCTTACATGTGGAAAACACTGAAGCTTTCTTT.

The chain links TRBV5-4 to TRBJ2-1; 8 bases fit TRBD2. The germline gives CDR1 SGHNT, CDR2 YYREEE (reference sequence). V lost 4 bases, J lost 8 bases, and 11 bases stayed unmatched. This CDR3 is 15 amino acids long. In nucleotides, the CDR3 is TGTGCCAGCAGCCCACTGGGGACTAGGGGCGATGAGCAGTTCTTC. Amino acids: CASSPLGTRGDEQFF.

The chain carries TRBV6-2 or TRBV6-3 and TRBJ2-7; 12 nucleotides match TRBD2. Per the germline V gene, CDR1 is MNHEY and CDR2 is SVGEGT. This CDR3 region has 14 residues. J gave up 5 bases and V 5 bases, and 4 bases lay outside the gene matches. CDR3 protein: CASSDTSGRNEQYF. As DNA, the CDR3 is TGTGCCAGCAGTGATACTAGCGGGAGGAACGAGCAGTACTTC.

The chain employs TRBV6-5 and TRBJ2-7; D is possibly TRBD2 (6 bases). Germline V gene lookup returns CDR1 MNHEY and CDR2 SVGAGI. Trimming cost V 6 bases and J 3 bases, with 18 bases left between them. This CDR3 contains 15 residues. The CDR3 DNA is TGTGCCAGCAGCCGGAGGGATATTTGGGGCTACGAGCAGTACTTC. Translated: CASSRRDIWGYEQYF.